The clone carrying this T cell receptor beta chain was recorded at least ten times. Its antigen is undetermined. The data were obtained in a study of glioma-infiltrating T cells. Trimming removed 2 bases from V and 1 base from J, with 8 bases in between. The CDR3 loop spans 15 amino acids. Germline CDR1 MNHNY, CDR2 SVGAGI (reference sequence). The study, taken as a whole, reports: Patients with low tissue-blood divergence carried a signature set of shared blood CDR3 motifs. Non-neoplastic patients had below-expected tissue-blood divergence, while all gliomas exceeded expectation.

The iRepertoire nested amplicon-rescue multiplex PCR amplified TCR alpha and beta CDR3s from RNA. For one-step reverse transcription and amplification, about 85-400 ng of tissue mRNA or PBMC total RNA was used. MiXCR, run by TCRdb on the multiplex PCR reads, gives a single entry per CDR3 protein. The sample shows more than 300,000 distinct CDR3 sequences, approximately 42% of them seen only once. The chain employs TRBV6-6 and TRBJ2-2, with D uncertain. The TCR comes from a human donor with low-grade glioma or glioblastoma, undergoing nonglioma brain surgery, or in good health (not recorded which). Specimen: glioma tissue, nonneoplastic brain tissue, or PBMCs (not recorded which). The CDR3 sequence is CASSYGWGNTGELFF. The CDR3 nucleotides are TGTGCCAGCAGTTACGGTTGGGGGAACACCGGGGAGCTGTTTTTT.